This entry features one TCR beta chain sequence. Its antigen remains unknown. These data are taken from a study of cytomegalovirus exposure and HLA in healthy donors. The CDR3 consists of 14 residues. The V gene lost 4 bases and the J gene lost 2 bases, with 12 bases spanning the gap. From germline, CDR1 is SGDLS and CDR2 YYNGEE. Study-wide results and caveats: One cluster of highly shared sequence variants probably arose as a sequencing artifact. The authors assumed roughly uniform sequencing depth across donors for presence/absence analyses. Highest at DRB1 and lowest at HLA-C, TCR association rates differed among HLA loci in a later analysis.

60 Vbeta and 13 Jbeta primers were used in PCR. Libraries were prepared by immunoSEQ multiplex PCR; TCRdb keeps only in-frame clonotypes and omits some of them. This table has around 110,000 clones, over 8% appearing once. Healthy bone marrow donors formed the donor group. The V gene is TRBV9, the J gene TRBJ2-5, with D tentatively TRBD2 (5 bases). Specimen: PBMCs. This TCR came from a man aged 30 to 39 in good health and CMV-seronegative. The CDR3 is CASSPVRGQETQYF. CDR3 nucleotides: TGTGCCAGCAGCCCTGTCCGGGGTCAAGAGACCCAGTACTTC.